This TCR beta chain was identified during a study of human T cells and chemical hapten exposure. For the study at large: A patient group, mainly female, showed alopecia areata, totalis or universalis.

The study's findings and limits: There was a positive correlation between PT1 expanded TCR counts and patch test score. There were significantly more large CDR3 similarity clusters among expanded TCRs than among controls.

Looked up from germline, CDR1 is LGHDT and CDR2 is YNNKEL (reference sequence). Trimming removed 0 bases at V and 2 bases at J, with 2 bases between. The CDR3 extends over 12 amino acids. TCRdb used MiXCR to reprocess the RACE reads, holding one entry per CDR3 protein. The data show 96,000 or so distinct CDR3 sequences, 9% to 9.5% seen once. At least ten counts were recorded for this clonotype. As yet, its antigen is unknown. Time point: patch test 2, 6 weeks after DPC sensitization. Documented treatment: therapeutic diphenylcyclopropenone sensitization with weekly scalp DPC. The receptor's source is a woman aged 40-49 years with alopecia areata. Some clones in this sample may be carry-over from other donors' samples. This chain links TRBV3-1 with TRBJ2-7; D uncertain. This material consisted of whole blood, taken in connection with sensitization to the hapten diphenylcyclopropenone (DPC). The CDR3 protein is CASSQETYEQYF. The CDR3 DNA follows: TGTGCCAGCAGCCAAGAGACCTACGAGCAGTACTTC.